The 23 T cell receptor beta chains below were found in one sample sequenced in a study of OX40 agonist ivuxolimab in advanced cancers. Repertoires were generated with immunoSEQ multiplex PCR, while TCRdb's copy carries only in-frame clones and drops some. The profile shows roughly 81,000 clones, approximately 83% of them singletons. The input for sequencing was CD4+ or CD8+ T cells sorted from blood, taken in a trial of the OX40 agonist ivuxolimab. The origin of the receptors is an adult with an advanced solid tumor such as melanoma, head and neck, liver or kidney cancer.

The chain joins TRBV9 to TRBJ2-6; D call uncertain. The germline CDR1 and CDR2 sequences are SGDLS and YYNGEE. Trimming took 0 bases from V and 3 from J, leaving 7 bases between them. The CDR3 consists of 15 residues. The CDR3 coding sequence is TGTGCCAGCAGCGTAGGCGGCGTTGGGGCCAACGTCCTGACTTTC. Translating gives CASSVGGVGANVLTF.

The CDR3 DNA sequence: TGTGCCAGCTCACCACCCAGAGACCACTACGAGCAGTACTTC. It encodes CASSPPRDHYEQYF. The rearrangement joins TRBV18 to TRBJ2-7, with unresolved D. The CDR3 is 14 residues long. Germline V lookup: CDR1 KGHSH, CDR2 LQKENI. Between the trimmed V and J ends, which lost 0 bases and 3 bases, there was a span of 9 bases.

V is TRBV4-3 and J is TRBJ1-4; 10 nucleotides agree with TRBD1. V shed 4 bases, J shed 10 bases, and the junction held 6 bases outside the gene matches. CDR1 and CDR2 from the germline V gene are LGHNA and YSLEER. The CDR3 runs to 14 residues. CDR3 DNA sequence: TGCGCCAGCAGCCCCCGACAGGGGGCGGGAAAACTGTTTTTT. Protein sequence: CASSPRQGAGKLFF.

This clone has just one count. The rearrangement uses TRBV11-2 and TRBJ1-1; 10 nucleotides align to TRBD1. CDR3 length equals 14 residues. J gave up 11 bases and V 5 bases, and 11 bases lay outside the gene matches. The V gene's germline CDR1 is SGHAT and CDR2 FQNNGV. The CDR3 bases are TGTGCCAGCAGCACCCGGGACAGGGGATTGTTTGCTTTCTTT. Encoded protein: CASSTRDRGLFAFF.

The chain has TRBV2 and TRBJ2-5; a weak D match, TRBD1 (6 bases). The CDR3 covers 13 residues. V was pared by 3 bases and J by 11 bases, with 16 bases between. Germline loops: CDR1 SNHLY, CDR2 FYNNEI. The DNA of the CDR3 is TGTGCCAGCAGTGACCCAGGGGAGTGGGAGCAGTACTTC. Translating it yields CASSDPGEWEQYF.

The chain links TRBV11-2 to TRBJ2-2, with a weak D call TRBD2 (7 bases). V lost 1 base to trimming and J lost 5 bases, with 14 bases between them. Per the germline V gene, CDR1 is SGHAT and CDR2 is FQNNGV. The CDR3 is 16 residues long. This CDR3 is CASSLVSGGRTGELFF. The CDR3 DNA sequence: TGTGCCAGCAGCTTAGTTTCGGGGGGCCGTACCGGGGAGCTGTTTTTT.

The chain uses TRBV2 and TRBJ1-5, with a possible D match to TRBD1 (5 bases). Trimming cost V 1 base and J 5 bases, with 12 bases left between them. The CDR3 is 15 amino acids. Germline-derived CDR1 and CDR2 are SNHLY and FYNNEI. The CDR3 loop reads CASSEVEGVYQPQHF. The CDR3 nucleotides are TGTGCCAGCAGTGAAGTGGAAGGGGTATATCAGCCCCAGCATTTT.

This clone was detected only once. The chain recombines TRBV9 with TRBJ2-3, with TRBD2 matching over 8 bases. Germline trimming cut 0 bases from V and 4 bases from J; bases unmatched to any gene: 4. The CDR3 totals 15 residues. Looked up from germline, CDR1 is SGDLS and CDR2 is YYNGEE. The CDR3 nucleotides are TGTGCCAGCAGCGTAGCGGGGACTAGTGCAGATACGCAGTATTTT. This sequence encodes CASSVAGTSADTQYF.

The chain carries TRBV29-1 and TRBJ1-2, with 9 bases identical to TRBD1. V lost 7 bases, J lost 7 bases, and 19 bases stayed unmatched. The CDR3 totals 16 residues. Germline-derived CDR1 and CDR2 are SQVTM and ANQGSEA. As DNA, the CDR3 is TGCAGCGCGATCACCGGGACAGGGAACTTTGTAAGTGGCTACACCTTC. Encoded protein: CSAITGTGNFVSGYTF.

The rearrangement joins TRBV19 to TRBJ1-3; D is ambiguous. V lost 8 bases, J lost 3 bases, and 14 bases lay in between. There are 14 residues in the CDR3. Germline CDR1 is LNHDA and CDR2 is SQIVND (reference sequence). CDR3 amino acids: CASAHVGFGNTIYF. CDR3 nucleotides: TGTGCCAGTGCGCACGTCGGGTTTGGAAACACCATATATTTT.

The chain has TRBV30 and TRBJ1-1, with D uncertain. In germline, CDR1 is GTSNPN, CDR2 SVGIG (reference sequence). V gave up 5 bases and J gave up 0 bases, with 7 bases separating them. This CDR3 is built from 12 residues. This CDR3 reads CAWGPMNTEAFF. The CDR3 region has the DNA TGTGCCTGGGGACCGATGAACACTGAAGCTTTCTTT.

V gene TRBV6-5 combines with J gene TRBJ1-1; tentative D call: TRBD1 (5 bases). With 2 bases removed from V and 5 bases from J, the gap between germline ends came to 15 bases. Germline V lookup: CDR1 MNHEY, CDR2 SVGAGI. The CDR3 is 15 amino acids. CDR3 loop: CASSYEPSGKTEAFF. The CDR3 DNA is TGTGCCAGCAGTTACGAGCCATCAGGGAAGACTGAAGCTTTCTTT.

Here the CDR3 reads CASSSTGLAGVETQYF. In DNA, the CDR3 is TGTGCCAGCAGTTCTACTGGACTAGCGGGAGTGGAGACCCAGTACTTC. The chain links TRBV6-5 to TRBJ2-5, with 13 bases lining up with TRBD2. V gave up 4 bases and J gave up 5 bases; unmatched junction bases: 7. Germline CDR1 and CDR2: MNHEY and SVGAGI. CDR3 length: 16 residues.

This clone was seen a single time. The genes are TRBV11-3 and TRBJ2-1; 9 nucleotides line up with TRBD1. J gave up 7 bases and V 5 bases, and 6 bases lay outside the gene matches. Per germline, CDR1 SGHNT and CDR2 YENEEA. The length of the CDR3 is 14 residues. For the CDR3, the DNA is TGTGCCAGCAGCCCGGGACAGGGTTGGAATGAGCAGTTCTTC. It encodes CASSPGQGWNEQFF.

V is TRBV5-8 and J is TRBJ1-6; D is unclear. The CDR3 is 14 residues long. Trimming left V 0 bases short and J 7 bases short, with 8 bases between. Germline V gene sequence: CDR1 SGHTS, CDR2 YDEGEE. CDR3 residues: CASSLGTVNSPLHF. The CDR3 bases are TGTGCCAGCAGCTTGGGGACCGTAAATTCACCCCTCCACTTT.

This clone appeared a single time. The rearrangement joins TRBV2 to TRBJ2-7; D might be TRBD2 (7 bases). V lost 7 bases, J lost 4 bases, and 14 bases lay in between. CDR3 length: 13 amino acids. Germline-derived CDR1 and CDR2 are SNHLY and FYNNEI. The CDR3 here is CASKEGGLYEQYF. The CDR3 bases are TGTGCCAGCAAGGAGGGGGGGCTGTACGAGCAGTACTTC.

The chain joins TRBV5-1 to TRBJ1-2, with D uncertain. V gave up 2 bases and J gave up 8 bases, with 19 bases separating them. Per the germline V gene, CDR1 is SGHRS and CDR2 is YFSETQ. This CDR3 spans 15 amino acids. The CDR3 sequence is CASSLSPVEGSGYTF. The CDR3 nucleotides read TGCGCCAGCAGCTTATCCCCCGTTGAGGGCAGCGGCTACACCTTC.

This sequence joins TRBV11-2 and TRBJ1-1, with TRBD1 matching 7 bases. Germline CDR1 and CDR2: SGHAT and FQNNGV. Trimming took 1 base from V and 0 from J; bases not matched to a gene: 2. The CDR3 has 15 amino acids. The CDR3 DNA follows: TGTGCCAGCAGCTTAGGGACAGGAATGAACACTGAAGCTTTCTTT. Protein sequence: CASSLGTGMNTEAFF.

In its sample, this clone was seen once. The gene calls are TRBV30 and TRBJ1-1, with unresolved D. Germline CDR1 reads GTSNPN; CDR2 reads SVGIG (reference sequence). V gave up 0 bases and J gave up 4 bases, with 12 bases separating them. This CDR3 has 14 amino acids. The CDR3 loop reads CAWSVSPFSTEAFF. Here the CDR3 DNA reads TGTGCCTGGAGTGTTTCACCTTTCTCCACTGAAGCTTTCTTT.

V is TRBV15 and J is TRBJ2-3; D remains ambiguous. The V end was cut by 0 bases, the J end by 3 bases, with 10 bases between. Per the germline V gene, CDR1 is LNHNV and CDR2 is YYDKDF (reference sequence). This CDR3 has 15 amino acids. The CDR3 DNA follows: TGTGCCACCAGCAGAGAGAGAATGGCAACAGATACGCAGTATTTT. Translation gives CATSRERMATDTQYF. Variable domain in full (rest from reference TRBV15 and TRBJ2-3): DAMVIQNPRYQVTQFGKPVTLSCSQTLNHNVMYWYQQKSSQAPKLLFHYYDKDFNNEADTPDNFQSRRPNTSFCFLDIRSPGLGDTAMYLCATSRERMATDTQYFGPGTRLTVL.

The CDR3 DNA reads TGTGCCAGTAGTATGGGCGGCTACAATGAGCAGTTCTTC. Protein sequence: CASSMGGYNEQFF. The rearrangement links TRBV19 to TRBJ2-1; D uncertain. V shed 3 bases and J shed 3 bases, with 6 bases lying between them. The CDR3 is made up of 13 amino acids. CDR1 is LNHDA and CDR2 is SQIVND in the germline V gene (reference sequence).

The genes are TRBV29-1 and TRBJ2-1, with TRBD2 matching over 7 bases. Losses at the gene ends were 8 bases for V and 1 base for J; bases not matched to a gene: 8. CDR3 length: 14 residues. Germline V gene lookup returns CDR1 SQVTM and CDR2 ANQGSEA. CDR3 nucleotides: TGCAGCTTCGGGGTGGGAGGGTCCTACAATGAGCAGTTCTTC. Translated, it gives CSFGVGGSYNEQFF.

V is TRBV10-2 and J is TRBJ1-1; perhaps TRBD1 as D (6 bases). The CDR3 extends over 12 amino acids. Per the germline V gene, CDR1 is WSHSY and CDR2 is SAAADI. V lost 6 bases to trimming and J lost 7 bases, with 12 bases between them. The chain's CDR3 is CASRFDRYEAFF. CDR3 nucleotide sequence: TGCGCCAGCAGATTCGACAGGTATGAAGCTTTCTTT.